Listed below are T cell receptor beta chains from one sample, sequenced in a study of T cells in Graves' hyperthyroidism and ophthalmopathy. TCRdb analysed the multiplex PCR reads with MiXCR anew, one entry per CDR3 protein. This table has under 650,000 distinct CDR3 sequences, 15% to 20% appearing once. The material sequenced was blood. These receptors were obtained from a woman in her twenties or thirties with Graves' hyperthyroidism. Both conserved end residues are trimmed from each CDR3. Each record gives: D gene, V gene, J gene, CDR3 protein. A D gene is named only where the DNA matches it firmly.

D: TRBD1; V: TRBV5-1; J: TRBJ2-3; CDR3: ASSYMTGGIDTQY
D: TRBD2; V: TRBV5-5; J: TRBJ2-2; CDR3: ASSFGWTSGKTGELF
D: TRBD1; V: TRBV29-1; J: TRBJ1-1; CDR3: SGGQGYTEAF
D: TRBD2; V: TRBV20-1; J: TRBJ2-7; CDR3: SAITGLADYEQY
D: TRBD2; V: TRBV28; J: TRBJ2-1; CDR3: ASVLAGARGEQF
D: NA; V: TRBV5-1; J: TRBJ1-1; CDR3: ASSLEGGALTEAF
D: NA; V: TRBV7-8; J: TRBJ2-4; CDR3: ASSLAHQFVGNIQY
D: TRBD1; V: TRBV6-1; J: TRBJ2-5; CDR3: AITGTGGETQY
D: NA; V: TRBV5-1; J: TRBJ2-7; CDR3: ASSRFVAYEQY
D: TRBD2; V: TRBV10-3; J: TRBJ2-2; CDR3: AIRGTSGNTGELF
D: NA; V: TRBV27; J: TRBJ2-7; CDR3: ASSFKGNAYEQY
D: NA; V: TRBV15; J: TRBJ1-5; CDR3: ATSSRTLRRSNQPQH
D: NA; V: TRBV4-1; J: TRBJ2-3; CDR3: ASSQGTVGDTQY
D: TRBD1; V: TRBV11-2; J: TRBJ2-7; CDR3: ASSIPGTGAYEQY
D: NA; V: TRBV4-3; J: TRBJ1-4; CDR3: ASSNGHRPNEKLF
D: NA; V: TRBV3-1; J: TRBJ2-5; CDR3: ASSQTRQQETQY
D: NA; V: TRBV13; J: TRBJ2-7; CDR3: ASSLGLEVSYEQY
D: NA; V: TRBV2; J: TRBJ1-5; CDR3: ASSQGFSNQPQH
D: NA; V: TRBV6-2/TRBV6-3; J: TRBJ1-2; CDR3: ASSYGQLYGYT
D: NA; V: TRBV6-5; J: TRBJ1-1; CDR3: ASSSPAPEAF
D: TRBD2; V: TRBV10-3; J: TRBJ2-7; CDR3: AISDPGLAHSEQY
D: TRBD2; V: TRBV28; J: TRBJ2-1; CDR3: ASSSRGAGYNEQF
D: NA; V: TRBV3-1; J: TRBJ2-1; CDR3: ASSQSWVHEQF
D: NA; V: TRBV9; J: TRBJ1-2; CDR3: ASREIQGDYGYT
D: TRBD2; V: TRBV3-1; J: TRBJ2-1; CDR3: ASSQDVGLAGDNEQF
D: NA; V: TRBV28; J: TRBJ2-7; CDR3: ASSGKGVYEQY
D: NA; V: TRBV27; J: TRBJ1-5; CDR3: ASSVDRSTNQPQH
D: TRBD1; V: TRBV7-9; J: TRBJ2-6; CDR3: ASGGQGLSGANVLT
D: TRBD1; V: TRBV6-1; J: TRBJ2-1; CDR3: ASSSLGTGNNEQF
D: TRBD2; V: TRBV12-3/TRBV12-4; J: TRBJ2-1; CDR3: ASSKTSGIYNEQF
D: NA; V: TRBV7-2; J: TRBJ1-5; CDR3: ASSSGPNQPQH
D: NA; V: TRBV28; J: TRBJ2-5; CDR3: ASSEPRGLVRRETQY
D: NA; V: TRBV11-2; J: TRBJ2-5; CDR3: ASSPRAGYQETQY
D: NA; V: TRBV19; J: TRBJ1-3; CDR3: ASSITGGNTIY
D: NA; V: TRBV18; J: TRBJ2-2; CDR3: ASSPPTPGELF
D: NA; V: TRBV5-1; J: TRBJ2-1; CDR3: ASSLEGPNSYNEQF
D: NA; V: TRBV6-2/TRBV6-3; J: TRBJ2-7; CDR3: ASSRTDEQY
D: TRBD2; V: TRBV24-1; J: TRBJ2-5; CDR3: ATSESGRAPETQY
D: NA; V: TRBV5-8; J: TRBJ2-5; CDR3: ASSLGQGGLETQY
D: NA; V: TRBV7-9; J: TRBJ2-1; CDR3: SYNEQF
D: NA; V: TRBV9; J: TRBJ2-1; CDR3: ASSVIGGNNEQF
D: TRBD1; V: TRBV4-3; J: TRBJ2-1; CDR3: ASSQVQGAIYEQF
D: TRBD2; V: TRBV5-5; J: TRBJ2-5; CDR3: ASSLNLAGRKQETQY
D: TRBD2; V: TRBV28; J: TRBJ2-1; CDR3: ASSSALAGNIIIEQF
D: NA; V: TRBV3-1; J: TRBJ2-1; CDR3: ASIRSGNNEQF
D: NA; V: TRBV6-2/TRBV6-3; J: TRBJ2-1; CDR3: ASMEGRSSYNEQF
D: NA; V: TRBV11-2; J: TRBJ1-3; CDR3: ASSPTYAVSGNTIY
D: NA; V: TRBV10-3; J: TRBJ2-7; CDR3: AISISGSRQKQY
D: NA; V: TRBV19; J: TRBJ2-5; CDR3: ASSIGEGKTQY
D: TRBD2; V: TRBV11-3; J: TRBJ2-1; CDR3: ANSSGTSGYNEQF